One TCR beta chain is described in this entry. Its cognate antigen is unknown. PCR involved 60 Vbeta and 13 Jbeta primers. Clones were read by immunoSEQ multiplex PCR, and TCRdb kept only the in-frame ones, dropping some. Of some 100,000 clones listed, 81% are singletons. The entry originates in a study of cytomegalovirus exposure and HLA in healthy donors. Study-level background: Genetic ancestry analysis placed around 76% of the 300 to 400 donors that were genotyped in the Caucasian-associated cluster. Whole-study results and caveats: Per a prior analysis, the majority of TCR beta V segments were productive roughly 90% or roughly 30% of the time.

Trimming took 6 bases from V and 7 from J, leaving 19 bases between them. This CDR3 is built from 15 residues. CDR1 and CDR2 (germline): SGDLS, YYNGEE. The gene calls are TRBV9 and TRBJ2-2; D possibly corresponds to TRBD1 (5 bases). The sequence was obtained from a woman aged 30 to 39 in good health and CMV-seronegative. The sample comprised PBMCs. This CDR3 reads CASKRTIQGFGELFF. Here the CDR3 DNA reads TGTGCCAGCAAGCGCACCATTCAGGGTTTCGGGGAGCTGTTTTTT.